This T cell receptor beta chain was profiled in a study of blood T cell repertoires in COVID-19. CDR1 and CDR2 from the germline V gene are SGDLS and YYNGEE. The V end was cut by 4 bases, the J end by 7 bases, with 18 bases between. The CDR3 has 16 amino acids. The authors' processing: Amplification from reference gene primers served as the basis for estimated nucleated cell counts. Data came from immunoSEQ multiplex PCR; TCRdb stores just in-frame clones and leaves some out. Clone size and the V and J calls come from that table; the DNA yielded D and trimming. This sample has some 60,000 clones, with 91% found just once.

The clonotype comes from a man aged 60 to 69 with acute or convalescent COVID-19. The chain is built from TRBV9 and TRBJ1-6, with D tentatively TRBD1 (5 bases). Sequencing was carried out using peripheral blood. In DNA, the CDR3 is TGTGCCAGCAGCTCGACAGCCGCTGTGAACAATTCACCCCTCCACTTT. Amino acid sequence: CASSSTAAVNNSPLHF.